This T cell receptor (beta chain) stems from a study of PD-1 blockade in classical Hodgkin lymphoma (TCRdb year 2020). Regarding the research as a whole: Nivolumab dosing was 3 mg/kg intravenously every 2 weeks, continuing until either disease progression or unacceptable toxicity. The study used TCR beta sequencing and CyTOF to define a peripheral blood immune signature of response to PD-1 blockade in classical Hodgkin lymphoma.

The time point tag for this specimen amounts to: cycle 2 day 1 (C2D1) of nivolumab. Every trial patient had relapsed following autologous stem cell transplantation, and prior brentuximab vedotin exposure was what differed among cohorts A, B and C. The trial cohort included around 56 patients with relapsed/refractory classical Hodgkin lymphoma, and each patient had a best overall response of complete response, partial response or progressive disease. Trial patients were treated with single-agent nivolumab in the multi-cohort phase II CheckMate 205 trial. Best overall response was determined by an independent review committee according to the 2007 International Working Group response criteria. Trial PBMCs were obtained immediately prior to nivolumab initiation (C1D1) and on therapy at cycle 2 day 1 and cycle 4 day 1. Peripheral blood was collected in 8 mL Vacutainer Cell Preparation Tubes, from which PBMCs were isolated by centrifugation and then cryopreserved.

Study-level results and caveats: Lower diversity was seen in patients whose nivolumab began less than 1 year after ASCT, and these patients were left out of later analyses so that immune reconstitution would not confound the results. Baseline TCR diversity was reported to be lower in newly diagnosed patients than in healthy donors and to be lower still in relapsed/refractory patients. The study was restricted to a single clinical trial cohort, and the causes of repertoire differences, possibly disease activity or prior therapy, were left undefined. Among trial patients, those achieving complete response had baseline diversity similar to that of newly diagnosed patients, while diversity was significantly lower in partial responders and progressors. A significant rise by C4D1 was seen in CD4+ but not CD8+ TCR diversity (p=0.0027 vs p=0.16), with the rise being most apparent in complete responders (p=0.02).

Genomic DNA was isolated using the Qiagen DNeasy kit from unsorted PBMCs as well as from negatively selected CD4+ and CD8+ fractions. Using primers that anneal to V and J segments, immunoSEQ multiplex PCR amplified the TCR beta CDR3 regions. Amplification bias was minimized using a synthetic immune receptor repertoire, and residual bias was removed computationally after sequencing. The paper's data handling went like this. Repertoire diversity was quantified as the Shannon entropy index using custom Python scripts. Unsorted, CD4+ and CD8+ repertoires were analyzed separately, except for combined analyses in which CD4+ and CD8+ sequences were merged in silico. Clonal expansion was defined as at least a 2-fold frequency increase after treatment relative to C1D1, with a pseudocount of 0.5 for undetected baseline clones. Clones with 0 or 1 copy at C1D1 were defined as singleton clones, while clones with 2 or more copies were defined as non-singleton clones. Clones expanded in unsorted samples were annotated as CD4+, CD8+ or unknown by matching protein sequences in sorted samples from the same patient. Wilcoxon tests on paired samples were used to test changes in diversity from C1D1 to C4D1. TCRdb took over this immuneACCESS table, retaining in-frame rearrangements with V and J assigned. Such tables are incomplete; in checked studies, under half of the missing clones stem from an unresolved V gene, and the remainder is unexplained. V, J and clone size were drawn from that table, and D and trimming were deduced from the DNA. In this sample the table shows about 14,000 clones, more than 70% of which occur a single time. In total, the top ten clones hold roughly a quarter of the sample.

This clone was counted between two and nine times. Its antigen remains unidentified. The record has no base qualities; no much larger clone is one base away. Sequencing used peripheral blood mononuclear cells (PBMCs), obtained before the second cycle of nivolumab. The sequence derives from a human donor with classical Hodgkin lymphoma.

Here is the DNA: TGTGCCAGTAGTAGGGCGGGCCCAACTAATGAAAAACTGTTTTTT. Its protein reads: CASSRAGPTNEKLFF. The chain is encoded by TRBV19 joined to TRBJ1-4; no D gene can be assigned with confidence. The cysteine opens and the phenylalanine closes a CDR3 of 15 amino acids. CDR3 DNA only is kept here, 45 bases in frame from base 1. A distance of 9 bases separates the germline ends of V and J, which lose 4 bases and 0 bases respectively. For CDR1 and CDR2, the germline V gene (reference sequence) lists LNHDA and SQIVND.